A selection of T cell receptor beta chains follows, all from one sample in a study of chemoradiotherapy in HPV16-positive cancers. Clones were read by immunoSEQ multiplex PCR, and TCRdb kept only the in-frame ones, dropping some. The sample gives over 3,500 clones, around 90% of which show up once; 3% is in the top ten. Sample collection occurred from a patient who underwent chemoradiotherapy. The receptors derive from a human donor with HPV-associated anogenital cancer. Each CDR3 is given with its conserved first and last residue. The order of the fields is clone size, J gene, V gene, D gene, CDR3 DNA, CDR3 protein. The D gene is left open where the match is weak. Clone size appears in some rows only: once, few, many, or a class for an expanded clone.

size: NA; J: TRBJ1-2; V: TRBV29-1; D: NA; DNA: TGCAGCGTTGCCACAGGGTCCTATGGCTACACCTTC; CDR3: CSVATGSYGYTF
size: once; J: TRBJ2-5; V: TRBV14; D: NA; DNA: TGTGCCAGCAGCCAAGAGCCCTACCAAGGGACCCAGTACTTC; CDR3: CASSQEPYQGTQYF
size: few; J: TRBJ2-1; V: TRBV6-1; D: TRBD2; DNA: TGTGCCAGCAGGAGACTAGCGGGGGGCAATGAGCAGTTCTTC; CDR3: CASRRLAGGNEQFF
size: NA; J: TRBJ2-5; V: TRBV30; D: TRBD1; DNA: TGTGCCTGGAGTGTACTGGACAGGGTTGCGACCCAGTACTTC; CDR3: CAWSVLDRVATQYF
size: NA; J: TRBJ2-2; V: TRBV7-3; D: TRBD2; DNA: TGTGCCAGCAGCTTCTTTAGCGGGAGGGCGGCCGGGGAGCTGTTTTTT; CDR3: CASSFFSGRAAGELFF
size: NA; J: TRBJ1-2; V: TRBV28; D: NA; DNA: TGTGCCAGCAGTTTAGGGGAGGCGGGTGGTGGCTACACCTTC; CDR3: CASSLGEAGGGYTF
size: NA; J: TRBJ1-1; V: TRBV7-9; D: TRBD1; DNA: TGTGCCAGCAGCTTCCATACACAGGGGGCTAGGACTGAAGCTTTCTTT; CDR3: CASSFHTQGARTEAFF
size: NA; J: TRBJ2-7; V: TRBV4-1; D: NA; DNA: TGCGCCAGCAGCCAAGAAATGGCTCCCCGCCCCTACGAGCAGTACTTC; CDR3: CASSQEMAPRPYEQYF
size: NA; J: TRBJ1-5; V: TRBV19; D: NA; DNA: TGTGCCAGTAGTATATACGGGAGCGATCAGCCCCAGCATTTT; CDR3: CASSIYGSDQPQHF
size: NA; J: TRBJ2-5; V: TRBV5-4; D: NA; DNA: TGTGCCAGCAGCCGCGTTGGGGGTGAGACCCAGTACTTC; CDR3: CASSRVGGETQYF
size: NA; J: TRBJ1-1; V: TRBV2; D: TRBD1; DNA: TGTGCCAGCAGTGAAGGGCGACAGGGCTTGGCGACGCTAGCTTTCTTT; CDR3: CASSEGRQGLATLAFF
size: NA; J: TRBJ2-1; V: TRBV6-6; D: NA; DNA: TGTGCCAGCAGCCTACGGGGTAGCTACAATGAGCAGTTCTTC; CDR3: CASSLRGSYNEQFF
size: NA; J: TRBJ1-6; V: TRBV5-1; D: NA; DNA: TGCGCCAGCAGCCGTGGGCAGGAGACGAATTCACCCCTCCACTTT; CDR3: CASSRGQETNSPLHF
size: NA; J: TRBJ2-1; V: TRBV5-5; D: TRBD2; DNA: TGTGCCAGCAGCTTGGTTAGCGGGGGAGCGTACAATGAGCAGTTCTTC; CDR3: CASSLVSGGAYNEQFF
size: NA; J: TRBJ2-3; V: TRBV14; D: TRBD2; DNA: TGTGCCAGCAGCCCTACAGCGGGGGGGCTCGTCACGCAGTATTTT; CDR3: CASSPTAGGLVTQYF
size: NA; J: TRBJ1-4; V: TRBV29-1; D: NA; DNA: TGCAGCGTTGAGGGAGACAGTCAGACTAATGAAAAACTGTTTTTT; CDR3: CSVEGDSQTNEKLFF
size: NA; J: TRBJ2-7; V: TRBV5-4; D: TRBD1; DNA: TGTGCCAGCAGGCCTTGGGGACAGGACCACTACGAGCAGTACTTC; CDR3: CASRPWGQDHYEQYF
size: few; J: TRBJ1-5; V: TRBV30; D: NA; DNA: TGTGCCTGGAGTGCCCGGGCTTGGAATCAGCCCCAGCATTTT; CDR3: CAWSARAWNQPQHF
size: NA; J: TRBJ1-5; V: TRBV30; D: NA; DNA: TGTGCCTGGAGTCCTACAGATCAGCCCCAGCATTTT; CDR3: CAWSPTDQPQHF
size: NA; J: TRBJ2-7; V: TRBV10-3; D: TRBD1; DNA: TGTGCCATCAGTCGACAGGGAGAGGGAGAGCAGTACTTC; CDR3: CAISRQGEGEQYF
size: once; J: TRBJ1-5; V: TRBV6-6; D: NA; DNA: TGTGCCAGCAGTTCCCCAGGGCAGCCCCAGCATTTT; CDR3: CASSSPGQPQHF
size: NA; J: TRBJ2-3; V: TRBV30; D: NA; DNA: TGTGCCTGGGGGTTGAACACGCAGTATTTT; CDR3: CAWGLNTQYF
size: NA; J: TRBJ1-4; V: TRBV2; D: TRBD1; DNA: TGTGCCAGCAGGGCGCAGGGGGCGAGTAGGGAAAAACTGTTTTTT; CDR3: CASRAQGASREKLFF
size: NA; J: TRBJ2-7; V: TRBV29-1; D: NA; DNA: TGCAGCGTTTCAGACCCCGAACGCGAGCAGTACTTC; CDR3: CSVSDPEREQYF
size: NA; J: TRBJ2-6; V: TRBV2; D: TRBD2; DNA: TGTGCCAGCGGCCTAGCGGGGGTCGCAGGTGGGGCCAACGTCCTGACTTTC; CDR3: CASGLAGVAGGANVLTF
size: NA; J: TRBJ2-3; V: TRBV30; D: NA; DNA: TGTGCCTGGAGGGGGGCTACCGGAAGGACAGATACGCAGTATTTT; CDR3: CAWRGATGRTDTQYF
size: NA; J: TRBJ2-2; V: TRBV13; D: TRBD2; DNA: TGTGCCAGCAGCTTAGTTGGACTAGCCTTCGCTGGGTCCGGGGAGCTGTTTTTT; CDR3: CASSLVGLAFAGSGELFF
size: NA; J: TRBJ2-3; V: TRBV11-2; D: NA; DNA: TGTGCCAGCAGCCCACAGGGATTCGACACAGATACGCAGTATTTT; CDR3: CASSPQGFDTDTQYF
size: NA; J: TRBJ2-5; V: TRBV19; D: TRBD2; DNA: TGTGCCAGTAGTATAGATGGATCGGGGGGGCTAGAGACCCAGTACTTC; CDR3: CASSIDGSGGLETQYF
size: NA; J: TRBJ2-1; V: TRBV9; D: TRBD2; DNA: TGTGCCAGCAGCGTTGCCGGGGGGGCTAAAAATGAGCAGTTCTTC; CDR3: CASSVAGGAKNEQFF
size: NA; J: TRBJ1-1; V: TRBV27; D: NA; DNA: TGTGCCAGCAGTTTATCTTCCCTAGGCACTGAAGCTTTCTTT; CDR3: CASSLSSLGTEAFF
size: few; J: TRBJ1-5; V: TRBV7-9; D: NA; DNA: TGTGCCAGCAGCCTCCTCCATGGACCGAGCAATCAGCCCCAGCATTTT; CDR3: CASSLLHGPSNQPQHF
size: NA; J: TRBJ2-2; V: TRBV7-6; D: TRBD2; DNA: TGTGCCAGCAGCTTAGTTGGCGGGAGAGGGTCCACCGGGGAGCTGTTTTTT; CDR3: CASSLVGGRGSTGELFF
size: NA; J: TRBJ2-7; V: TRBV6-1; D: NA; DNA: TGTGCCAGCAGCCCGGGACTCAGCTCCTACGAGCAGTACTTC; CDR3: CASSPGLSSYEQYF
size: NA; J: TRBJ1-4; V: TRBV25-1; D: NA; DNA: TGTGCCAGCAGCGGCGGACGGATCGCAAATGAAAAACTGTTTTTT; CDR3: CASSGGRIANEKLFF
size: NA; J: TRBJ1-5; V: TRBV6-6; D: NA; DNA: TGTGCCAGCAGTTACCGAGACAGTAGCAATCAGCCCCAGCATTTT; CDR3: CASSYRDSSNQPQHF
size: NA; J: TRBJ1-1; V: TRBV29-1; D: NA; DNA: TGCAGCGTTGAAACAGGGCCCACTGAAGCTTTCTTT; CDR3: CSVETGPTEAFF
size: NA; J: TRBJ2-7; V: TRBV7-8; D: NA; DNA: TGTGCCAGCAGCTTAGAACAGGGATCCACCTACGAGCAGTACTTC; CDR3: CASSLEQGSTYEQYF
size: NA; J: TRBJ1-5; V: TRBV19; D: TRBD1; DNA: TGTGCCAGTAGGGTACAGGGGGGATCGGATCAGCCCCAGCATTTT; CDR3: CASRVQGGSDQPQHF
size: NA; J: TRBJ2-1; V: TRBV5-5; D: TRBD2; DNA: TGTGCCAGCAGCTTGGTGCTGCGGGAGGGGGAGGGGGAGCAGTTCTTC; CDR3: CASSLVLREGEGEQFF
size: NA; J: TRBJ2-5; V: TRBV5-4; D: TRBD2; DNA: TGTGCCAGCAGCTTGAAGCGGGGGGGTAATAAAGAGACCCAGTACTTC; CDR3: CASSLKRGGNKETQYF